These 9 T cell receptor beta chains came from one sample sequenced in a study of T cells after yellow fever vaccination. TCRdb recomputed calls from the 5' RACE reads with MiXCR, one row per CDR3 protein. The table shows 350,000 to 550,000 distinct CDR3 sequences, with over 15% occurring only once. The source material was PBMCs, sampled before the yellow fever booster vaccination. All receptors derive from a man aged 18 to 29 who received the YFV17D yellow fever vaccine.

The rearrangement links TRBV20-1 to TRBJ1-1; D is unresolved. The CDR3 spans 13 residues. Germline CDR1 and CDR2: DFQATT and SNEGSKA (reference sequence). The V gene lost 6 bases and the J gene lost 1 base, with 12 bases spanning the gap. CDR3 in amino acids: CSALSLGNTEAFF. CDR3 nucleotides: TGCAGTGCACTTTCGCTGGGGAACACTGAAGCTTTCTTT.

V and J are TRBV27 and TRBJ1-5; D gene uncertain. Per germline, CDR1 MNHEY and CDR2 SMNVEV (reference sequence). V was cut by 4 bases and J by 2 bases, with 12 bases left in between. The CDR3 sequence is 15 residues long. The CDR3 loop is CASSYGVGGNQPQHF. The DNA for the CDR3 is TGTGCCAGCAGTTACGGAGTTGGAGGCAATCAGCCCCAGCATTTT.

At least ten counts were recorded for this clonotype. The chain combines TRBV20-1 with TRBJ2-1, with D unresolved. The CDR3 has 13 residues. The germline V gene has CDR1 DFQATT and CDR2 SNEGSKA (reference sequence). V lost 3 bases, J lost 5 bases, and 11 bases lay in between. CDR3: CSASRPRNNEQFF. CDR3 DNA sequence: TGCAGTGCTAGCCGCCCGCGGAACAATGAGCAGTTCTTC.

This clonotype was recorded a few times. This sequence joins TRBV5-6 and TRBJ2-3; D gene uncertain. This CDR3 is 11 amino acids long. V was cut by 0 bases and J by 8 bases, with 4 bases left in between. The germline V gene has CDR1 SGHDT and CDR2 YYEEEE. For the CDR3, the DNA is TGTGCCAGCAGCTTGGAGGTTACGCAGTATTTT. This encodes CASSLEVTQYF.

This clonotype has a count of ten or more. The CDR3 sequence is CAIRIGGVDEQFF. CDR3 in DNA: TGTGCCATCAGGATCGGGGGCGTGGATGAGCAGTTCTTC. V is TRBV10-3 and J is TRBJ2-1; D could derive from TRBD1 or TRBD2 (6 bases each). There are 13 residues in the CDR3. V lost 6 bases, J lost 8 bases, and 14 bases lay in between. Germline V lookup: CDR1 ENHRY, CDR2 SYGVKD.

This rearrangement joins TRBV10-3 to TRBJ2-7; D is ambiguous. Germline V gene sequence: CDR1 ENHRY, CDR2 SYGVKD. V was clipped by 0 bases and J by 8 bases, with 14 bases between them. The CDR3 covers 14 residues. Here the CDR3 DNA reads TGTGCCATCAGTGAGTCGTCGGTTCAGAGCAAGCAGTACGTC. It translates to CAISESSVQSKQYV.

The chain couples TRBV20-1 to TRBJ1-1, with TRBD1 matching 7 bases. Germline V gene data show CDR1 as DFQATT and CDR2 as SNEGSKA (reference sequence). There are 11 residues in the CDR3. Germline trimming cut 2 bases from V and 10 bases from J; bases unmatched to any gene: 4. CDR3 nucleotides: TGCAGTGCTAGAACCGGGACAGTAGCTTTCTTT. Translation gives CSARTGTVAFF.

This clonotype was counted a few times. V usage is TRBV20-1 and J usage is TRBJ2-2; D possibly uses TRBD1 or TRBD2 (5 bases each). Germline CDR1 and CDR2: DFQATT and SNEGSKA (reference sequence). V was clipped by 1 base and J by 0 bases, with 9 bases between them. This CDR3 comprises 15 residues. CDR3 nucleotides: TGCAGTGCTAGAGCTTGGGGGACGAACACCGGGGAGCTGTTTTTT. It translates to CSARAWGTNTGELFF.

This clonotype was seen more than once but under ten times. This chain joins TRBV6-6 and TRBJ2-1; weak D call: TRBD1 (6 bases). V was shortened by 6 bases and J by 9 bases, with 15 bases between the two germline ends. Looked up from germline, CDR1 is MNHNY and CDR2 is SVGAGI (reference sequence). The CDR3 covers 13 residues. The CDR3 region has the DNA TGTGCCAGCAGGCTGCTGGGGGCCGGTGAGCAGTTCTTC. Its protein product is CASRLLGAGEQFF.